The clone carrying this T cell receptor beta chain showed up just a few times. Primers: 60 Vbeta forward and 13 Jbeta reverse. The method was immunoSEQ multiplex PCR; TCRdb's version includes in-frame clones alone and lacks a portion of them. Of 150,000 to 200,000 clones in the sample, over 60% were seen once. This sample is part of a study of cytomegalovirus exposure and HLA in healthy donors. Losses at the gene ends were 7 bases for V and 10 bases for J; bases not matched to a gene: 16. The CDR3 is made up of 16 amino acids. Germline CDR1 is SNHLY and CDR2 is FYNNEI. Sequencing was done on a sample of PBMCs. This receptor was taken from a woman aged 50 to 60 in good health and CMV-seronegative. The chain carries TRBV2 and TRBJ1-6, with 7 bases lining up with TRBD1. The CDR3 sequence is CASNPRTGSRGSPLHF. As DNA, the CDR3 is TGTGCCAGCAATCCCAGGACAGGCAGTCGAGGCTCACCCCTCCACTTT.